The rows below give T cell receptor beta chains drawn from one sample of a study of blood T cell repertoires in COVID-19. The data were produced by immunoSEQ multiplex PCR, yet TCRdb's version contains in-frame clones alone and is incomplete. The sample lists roughly 200,000 clones; 80% to 90% were seen once. The specimen was peripheral blood. These receptors were collected from a man aged 60 to 69 who had recovered from COVID-19. Each CDR3 is given with its conserved first and last residue. A D gene is named only where the DNA matches it firmly. Not all rows give a size; the values are once, few, many and, for expanded clones, a class.

.	.	TRBJ2-3	13	TRBV9	TGTGCCAGCACCCCCGGGGGCACAGATACGCAGTATTTT	CASTPGGTDTQYF
.	once	TRBJ1-1	15	TRBV19	TGTGCCAGTAGTAGGTACTCGACAGCTAACACTGAAGCTTTCTTT	CASSRYSTANTEAFF
TRBD1	once	TRBJ2-2	18	TRBV11-3	TGTGCCAGCAGCTTACCGGGTGGGGACAGTCTGAGCACCGGGGAGCTGTTTTTT	CASSLPGGDSLSTGELFF
TRBD2	.	TRBJ2-3	15	TRBV6-5	TGTGCCAGCGCCCCGGGGGGTAGCGGAGCAGATACGCAGTATTTT	CASAPGGSGADTQYF
TRBD1	.	TRBJ1-6	15	TRBV18	TGTGCCAGCTCCCTTGGACAGGGAGGAAATTCACCCCTCCACTTT	CASSLGQGGNSPLHF
.	.	TRBJ2-5	12	TRBV10-3	TGTGCCATCTCCGGCGGGCAAGAGACCCAGTACTTC	CAISGGQETQYF
.	.	TRBJ2-3	14	TRBV10-2	TGCGCCAGCAGTGAGGACGGGAGCACAGATACGCAGTATTTT	CASSEDGSTDTQYF
TRBD2	.	TRBJ2-7	15	TRBV6-5	TGTGCCAGCAGTAGATCCTCCGGGACTACCTACGAGCAGTACTTC	CASSRSSGTTYEQYF
TRBD2	.	TRBJ2-7	18	TRBV7-2	TGTGCCAGCAGCCGTTCCCTGGCCGAGGGACTAGCGCCCTACGAGCAGTACTTC	CASSRSLAEGLAPYEQYF
.	.	TRBJ2-7	17	TRBV18	TGTGCCAGCTCACCCTCGGGACTCGCGGCGCCCACCTACGAGCAGTACTTC	CASSPSGLAAPTYEQYF
.	.	TRBJ1-2	13	TRBV9	TGTGCCAGCAGCGTCGACAGACAAGATGGCTACACCTTC	CASSVDRQDGYTF
TRBD2	.	TRBJ2-1	20	TRBV7-6	TGTGCCAGCAGCCGAAGGATGAGCGGGGGCGGCGAAAGCTCCTACAATGAGCAGTTCTTC	CASSRRMSGGGESSYNEQFF
TRBD1	once	TRBJ1-2	14	TRBV6-1	TGTGCCAGCAGTGACAGGGGGCGAGGCTATGGCTACACCTTC	CASSDRGRGYGYTF
.	.	TRBJ1-3	15	TRBV10-1	TGCGCCAGCAGTGAAGCCATCAACTCTGGAAACACCATATATTTT	CASSEAINSGNTIYF
.	.	TRBJ2-1	16	TRBV12-5	TGTGCTAGTGCCCCTCCAAGCGCCCTAAACTACAATGAGCAGTTCTTC	CASAPPSALNYNEQFF
.	.	TRBJ1-3	13	TRBV7-3	TGTGCCAGCAGCCGGGGGTTTGGAAACACCATATATTTT	CASSRGFGNTIYF
.	.	TRBJ1-1	13	TRBV6-5	TGTGCCAGCAGTTATGACAGGCTCACTGAAGCTTTCTTT	CASSYDRLTEAFF
TRBD1	.	TRBJ1-2	14	TRBV28	TGTGCCAGCAGTTTAGGGACAGTTAACTATGGCTACACCTTC	CASSLGTVNYGYTF
.	.	TRBJ2-3	14	TRBV9	TGTGCCAGCAGCGTATTAACAGGCACAGATACGCAGTATTTT	CASSVLTGTDTQYF
TRBD2	once	TRBJ2-7	17	TRBV5-8	TGTGCCAGCAGCACCTCGTGGGGTCTAGCGGGGAACTACGAGCAGTACTTC	CASSTSWGLAGNYEQYF
.	.	TRBJ2-3	15	TRBV2	TGTGCCAGCAGTGACCGCAGGCCTACCACAGATACGCAGTATTTT	CASSDRRPTTDTQYF
.	.	TRBJ1-6	18	TRBV9	TGTGCCAGCAGCGGAGCTGACCCGGGACTCCCGAGAAATTCACCCCTCCACTTT	CASSGADPGLPRNSPLHF
TRBD2	.	TRBJ2-7	14	TRBV7-2	TGTGCCAGCAGCTCCCCGGGGGGGGGATACGAGCAGTACTTC	CASSSPGGGYEQYF
.	.	TRBJ1-5	16	TRBV30	TGTGCCTGGAGTTTGGCGGGGCCGGGGGGCAATCAGCCCCAGCATTTT	CAWSLAGPGGNQPQHF
.	.	TRBJ1-5	13	TRBV5-1	TGCGCCAGCAGCATGGACAGCGGAGGGCCCCAGCATTTT	CASSMDSGGPQHF
TRBD1	.	TRBJ1-1	16	TRBV18	TGTGCCAGCTCACCACCGGGTCAGGGGGCTGCGAGGCTCGCTTTCTTT	CASSPPGQGAARLAFF
.	.	TRBJ1-2	14	TRBV5-1	TGCGCCAGCAGCGTTGGGGGCAGAGCCGGGGGCTACACCTTC	CASSVGGRAGGYTF
.	.	TRBJ1-1	14	TRBV6-6	TGTGCCAGCAGTCCAGGTAGTACGAACACTGAAGCTTTCTTT	CASSPGSTNTEAFF
TRBD1	.	TRBJ2-7	14	TRBV5-1	TGCGCCAGCAGCTTGGGACAGGGCTTCTACGAGCAGTACTTC	CASSLGQGFYEQYF
TRBD1	.	TRBJ1-6	16	TRBV5-1	TGCGCCAGCAGCTTGGGGACAGGGAAGGGGTTTTCACCCCTCCACTTT	CASSLGTGKGFSPLHF
.	.	TRBJ2-3	14	TRBV6-5	TGTGCCAGCAGGGAGGGCGGACACACAGATACGCAGTATTTT	CASREGGHTDTQYF
.	.	TRBJ1-1	15	TRBV11-2	TGTGCCAGCAGCTTATCACTTGGGGAGGGAGCTAGGGCTTTCTTT	CASSLSLGEGARAFF
.	.	TRBJ1-1	13	TRBV18	TGTGCCAGCTCACAAACCGGGGGCACTGAAGCTTTCTTT	CASSQTGGTEAFF
TRBD2	.	TRBJ2-7	14	TRBV25-1	TGTGCCAGCAGTCCCGCGGGAGTTCCCTACGAGCAGTACTTC	CASSPAGVPYEQYF
TRBD1	.	TRBJ1-5	14	TRBV20-1	TGCAGTGCTAGTCAGGACAGGGGGTATCAGCCCCAGCATTTT	CSASQDRGYQPQHF
.	.	TRBJ1-5	12	TRBV2	TGTGCCAGCAGGGGCTTTGGGCAGCCCCAGCATTTT	CASRGFGQPQHF
.	.	TRBJ1-1	14	TRBV5-1	TGCGCCAGCAGCTTGGACAGGGTGAACACTGAAGCTTTCTTT	CASSLDRVNTEAFF
.	.	TRBJ1-5	13	TRBV30	TGTGCCTGGGGACCGGGGGTTGATCAGCCCCAGCATTTT	CAWGPGVDQPQHF
TRBD1	few	TRBJ2-5	14	TRBV5-4	TGTGCCAGCAGTCCCGGGACAGGGTGGGAGACCCAGTACTTC	CASSPGTGWETQYF
.	.	TRBJ2-5	14	TRBV6-6	TGTGCCAGCAGTGACATGGGGGGTCAAGAGACCCAGTACTTC	CASSDMGGQETQYF
TRBD1	.	TRBJ2-2	13	TRBV5-1	TGCGCCACAGGGGGCGCCTCCACCGGGGAGCTGTTTTTT	CATGGASTGELFF
TRBD2	.	TRBJ2-2	18	TRBV6-6	TGTGCCAGCAGCCGACGACCTTTAGCGGGAGAGTTTACCGGGGAGCTGTTTTTT	CASSRRPLAGEFTGELFF
TRBD1	once	TRBJ1-3	13	TRBV28	TGTGCCAGCAGGGACACAGGGGTTAGCACCATATATTTT	CASRDTGVSTIYF